What follows are 19 T cell receptor beta chains derived from one specimen sequenced in a study of control samples from healthy donors and cancer patients. Profiled with immunoSEQ multiplex PCR; TCRdb holds only in-frame clones, not every one. The sample shows under 450,000 clones, approximately 92% of them seen only once. The sequenced material came from PBMCs. These receptors all stem from a man aged 40-50 years with head and neck cancer.

The V call is TRBV5-5, the J call TRBJ1-4; D gene uncertain. Per germline, CDR1 SGHKS and CDR2 YYEKEE (reference sequence). The CDR3 runs 16 residues. V lost 1 base to trimming and J lost 5 bases, with 15 bases between them. The CDR3 loop is CASSLRPDRQNEKLFF. For the CDR3, the DNA is TGTGCCAGCAGCTTGAGGCCCGACCGGCAGAATGAAAAACTGTTTTTT.

About this clone itself: Distinct nucleotide sequences in the sample also encode this CDR3. The gene calls are TRBV7-9 and TRBJ2-5, with D uncertain. V dropped 2 bases and J dropped 5 bases, with 6 bases sitting between them. Per germline, CDR1 SEHNR and CDR2 FQNEAQ (reference sequence). The CDR3 extends over 12 amino acids. CDR3 loop: CASSLSLETQYF. The CDR3 DNA reads TGTGCCAGCAGCTTAAGTCTTGAGACCCAGTACTTC. Full variable domain (remainder filled in from reference TRBV7-9 and TRBJ2-5): DTGVSQNPRHKITKRGQNVTFRCDPISEHNRLYWYRQTLGQGPEFLTYFQNEAQLEKSRLLSDRFSAERPKGSFSTLEIQRTEQGDSAMYLCASSLSLETQYFGPGTRLLVL.

This chain links TRBV7-2 with TRBJ1-5; possible D gene TRBD1, 6 bases. V lost 5 bases and J lost 6, with 20 bases in between. The CDR3 has 16 residues. The germline gives CDR1 SGHTA, CDR2 FQGNSA. Here the CDR3 reads CASSPSGGGGGQPQHF. The CDR3, as DNA: TGTGCCAGCAGCCCTTCGGGGGGGGGCGGCGGTCAGCCCCAGCATTTT. Full variable domain (rest looked up from reference TRBV7-2 and TRBJ1-5): GAGVSQSPSNKVTEKGKDVELRCDPISGHTALYWYRQSLGQGLEFLIYFQGNSAPDKSGLPSDRFSAERTGGSVSTLTIQRTQQEDSAVYLCASSPSGGGGGQPQHFGDGTRLSIL.

This clone came up a few times. This chain links TRBV12-3 or TRBV12-4 with TRBJ2-7; D may be TRBD2 (6 bases). Trimming removed 3 bases from V and 6 bases from J, with 12 bases in between. The CDR3 totals 13 residues. The CDR3: CASSLFRRGEQYF. The CDR3 region has the DNA TGTGCCAGCAGTTTGTTTCGGCGGGGCGAGCAGTACTTC.

The chain couples TRBV13 to TRBJ2-5; 11 bases agree with TRBD1. Germline CDR1 PRHDT, CDR2 FYEKMQ (reference sequence). The CDR3 loop spans 17 amino acids. The ends lost 1 base at V and 5 bases at J; junction bases unmatched: 9. CDR3 in amino acids: CASSLEPRTGGAETQYF. The CDR3 bases are TGTGCCAGCAGCTTAGAGCCGAGGACAGGGGGCGCGGAGACCCAGTACTTC.

The chain recombines TRBV2 with TRBJ2-1, with unresolved D. The germline V and J ends were trimmed by 7 bases and 7 bases, with 14 bases remaining between them. Germline CDR1 is SNHLY and CDR2 is FYNNEI. The CDR3 sequence is 13 residues long. The CDR3 bases are TGTGCCAGCAAACAAGAGGCGGCTAATGAGCAGTTCTTC. This translates into CASKQEAANEQFF.

The chain joins TRBV18 to TRBJ1-1, with D unclear. The ends were cut back, 2 bases at V and 4 bases at J, with 11 bases in the middle. The CDR3 runs to 14 residues. Germline V gene data show CDR1 as KGHSH and CDR2 as LQKENI. The CDR3 sequence is CASSPEKVPTEAFF. The CDR3 nucleotides read TGTGCCAGCTCACCAGAGAAGGTCCCCACTGAAGCTTTCTTT. The whole variable domain, filled in from reference TRBV18 and TRBJ1-1, reads NAGVMQNPRHLVRRRGQEARLRCSPMKGHSHVYWYRQLPEEGLKFMVYLQKENIIDESGMPKERFSAEFPKEGPSILRIQQVVRGDSAAYFCASSPEKVPTEAFFGQGTRLTVV.

The V and J genes are TRBV11-1 and TRBJ2-7; D is possibly TRBD1 (7 bases). The CDR3 totals 14 residues. Trimming removed 1 base from V and 2 bases from J, with 9 bases in between. CDR1 is SGHAT, CDR2 FQDESV, per germline (reference sequence). The CDR3 region has the DNA TGTGCCAGCAGCTTAGGCGGGACAGCCTACGAGCAGTACTTC. Residues: CASSLGGTAYEQYF.

This chain connects TRBV6-2 or TRBV6-3 to TRBJ2-7, with 9 positions matching TRBD1. J lost 1 base, V lost 4 bases, and 8 bases had no gene match. This CDR3 spans 16 amino acids. Germline V gives CDR1 MNHEY, CDR2 SVGEGT. Here the CDR3 DNA reads TGTGCCAGCAGTTGGGGTAGGGGACAGGGATCCTACGAGCAGTACTTC. It yields the protein CASSWGRGQGSYEQYF.

As to this clone: The same CDR3 can be traced to other DNA sequences in this sample. This rearrangement joins TRBV5-1 to TRBJ2-6; possible D gene TRBD1, 5 bases. The CDR3 spans 15 residues. Germline-derived CDR1 and CDR2 are SGHRS and YFSETQ. V lost 2 bases, J lost 0 bases, and 6 bases lay in between. Written as DNA, the CDR3 is TGCGCCAGCAGCTTACAGGTCTCTGGGGCCAACGTCCTGACTTTC. Translated, it gives CASSLQVSGANVLTF.

CDR3 nucleotide sequence: TGTGCCAGCAGCGTAGAGACTTACGAGCAGTACTTC. Protein sequence: CASSVETYEQYF. V gene TRBV9 combines with J gene TRBJ2-7; no clear D gene. From germline, CDR1 is SGDLS and CDR2 YYNGEE. V dropped 0 bases and J dropped 4 bases, with 5 bases sitting between them. The CDR3 totals 12 residues. Full variable domain (rest looked up from reference TRBV9 and TRBJ2-7): DSGVTQTPKHLITATGQRVTLRCSPRSGDLSVYWYQQSLDQGLQFLIQYYNGEERAKGNILERFSAQQFPDLHSELNLSSLELGDSALYFCASSVETYEQYFGPGTRLTVT.

V is TRBV28 and J is TRBJ1-1, with D maybe TRBD1 (5 bases). The length of the CDR3 is 17 residues. V was shortened by 5 bases and J by 1 base, with 20 bases between the two germline ends. Germline V gene data show CDR1 as MDHEN and CDR2 as SYDVKM. The CDR3 loop reads CASSPPSPGGANTEAFF. CDR3 nucleotide sequence: TGTGCCAGCAGTCCGCCTAGCCCCGGGGGAGCGAACACTGAAGCTTTCTTT.

The J gene is TRBJ2-2, the V gene TRBV19; TRBD1 matches 7 bases. Germline V gene sequence: CDR1 LNHDA, CDR2 SQIVND (reference sequence). V was pared by 3 bases and J by 4 bases, with 5 bases of the junction left unmatched. The CDR3 runs 15 residues. The CDR3 coding sequence is TGTGCCAGTAGTATCGGGAAGGGGGCCACCGGGGAGCTGTTTTTT. Translating gives CASSIGKGATGELFF.

The chain is built from TRBV15 and TRBJ2-3, with TRBD2 as a possible D gene (6 bases). With 1 base removed from V and 5 bases from J, the gap between germline ends came to 13 bases. CDR1 and CDR2 from the germline V gene are LNHNV and YYDKDF (reference sequence). The CDR3 loop spans 15 amino acids. CDR3 in amino acids: CATSRGLGGIDTQYF. CDR3 nucleotide sequence: TGTGCCACCAGCAGAGGACTGGGGGGAATAGATACGCAGTATTTT.

The CDR3 protein is CASSLQRERPYEPSRREGYF. Here the CDR3 DNA reads TGTGCCAGCAGTTTACAGCGAGAACGACCCTACGAGCCCAGCCGCAGAGAGGGGTACTTC. This sequence joins TRBV28 and TRBJ2-7; perhaps TRBD2 as D (5 bases). The CDR3 loop spans 20 amino acids. Per germline, CDR1 MDHEN and CDR2 SYDVKM. With 2 bases removed from V and 12 bases from J, the gap between germline ends came to 38 bases.

The V call is TRBV27, the J call TRBJ2-2; 11 bases fit TRBD1. The junction had 9 bases not matched to a gene; V was cut back by 5 bases and J by 7 bases. Looked up from germline, CDR1 is MNHEY and CDR2 is SMNVEV (reference sequence). This CDR3 comprises 16 residues. The CDR3 here is CASSPRTGGAGGELFF. The CDR3 coding sequence is TGTGCCAGCAGTCCCCGGACAGGGGGCGCCGGCGGGGAGCTGTTTTTT.

V is TRBV5-1 and J is TRBJ1-1, with D possibly being TRBD1 (6 bases). Germline CDR1 SGHRS, CDR2 YFSETQ. The CDR3 length is 15 residues. Trimming shortened V by 4 bases and J by 0 bases, and 13 bases separated the two germline ends. In DNA, the CDR3 is TGCGCCAGCAGCGATCCGGGACAACTGAACACTGAAGCTTTCTTT. Encoded protein: CASSDPGQLNTEAFF.

This clone was found once. This sample includes further DNA sequences coding for the same CDR3. The chain joins TRBV7-3 to TRBJ2-3; D is ambiguous. CDR1 is SGHTA and CDR2 is FQGTGA in the germline V gene. V was clipped by 1 base and J by 1 base, with 3 bases between them. This CDR3 is 13 amino acids long. The CDR3 here is CASSLSGTDTQYF. The CDR3 nucleotides read TGTGCCAGCAGCTTAAGCGGCACAGATACGCAGTATTTT.

This clone was seen once. Here the CDR3 reads CASSSPGQGVRDGYTF. In DNA form, the CDR3 reads TGCGCCAGCAGCTCACCGGGACAGGGGGTGCGAGATGGCTACACCTTC. The chain links TRBV5-1 to TRBJ1-2; TRBD1 aligns across 11 bases. The germline gives CDR1 SGHRS, CDR2 YFSETQ. V was clipped by 3 bases and J by 6 bases; unmatched bases: 10. This CDR3 region has 16 residues.